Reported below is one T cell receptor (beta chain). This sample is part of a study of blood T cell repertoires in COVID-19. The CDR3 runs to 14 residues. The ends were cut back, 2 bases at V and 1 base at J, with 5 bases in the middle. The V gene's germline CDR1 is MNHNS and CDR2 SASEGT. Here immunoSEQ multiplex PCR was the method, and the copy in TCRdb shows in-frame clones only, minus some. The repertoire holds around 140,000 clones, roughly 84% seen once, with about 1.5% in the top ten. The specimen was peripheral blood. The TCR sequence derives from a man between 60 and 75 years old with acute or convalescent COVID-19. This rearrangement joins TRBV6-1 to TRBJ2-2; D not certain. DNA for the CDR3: TGTGCCAGCAGTGAACAACAGAACACCGGGGAGCTGTTTTTT. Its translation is CASSEQQNTGELFF.